The present T cell receptor (beta chain) was sequenced within a study of T cell repertoires in cytomegalovirus infection (dated 2019 in TCRdb). For the wider study: Donor HLA type was relevant to the analysis, because carriage of CMV infection together with the matching HLA type was indicated by public TCR beta signatures. Broad study findings and their caveats: In the ex vivo response, HLA-C-restricted CMV-specific TCR beta clonotypes were dominant, and in two of eight donors the single most frequent clonotype came from this HLA-C-restricted group. In both this cohort and an independent roughly 330-donor cohort, the cumulative frequency of public TCR beta family members distinguished carriers of CMV infection plus the relevant HLA type.

The sequencer was an Illumina HiSeq 1500. TCRdb passed the public sequencing reads through fastp at Q25 and MiXCR, retaining productive beta sequences. For every CDR3 protein sequence, its rows merge into one entry that carries the most common genes and DNA. The sample table lists roughly 230,000 distinct CDR3 sequences, around 6.6% of them with a count of one. More than 5.5% of the sample belongs to the ten largest clones. This clonotype was detected ten times or more. Which antigen it targets is not known. Base quality data are lacking; no much larger clone is found one base away. The junction shows trimming of 8 bases on V and 4 bases on J, plus 14 bases between the germline ends. The CDR3 runs 13 amino acids, cysteine and phenylalanine included. Left in the record is the CDR3 DNA by itself, 39 bases read in frame from the first base. Per the germline V gene, MDHEN is the CDR1 and SYDVKM is the CDR2.

The sequenced material came from PBMCs. The sequence was collected from a human donor in good health (CMV status not recorded). Some clones in this sample may be carry-over from other donors' samples. The chain was built from TRBV28 and TRBJ1-1; no D segment can be confidently identified. The DNA sequence follows: TGTGCCAGCTTCCCGGGAAGCGGCACTGAAGCTTTCTTT. Translated, it gives CASFPGSGTEAFF.